This is a list of T cell receptor beta chains from one sample in a study of blood T cells in healthy people across ages. TCRdb re-derived calls from the 5' RACE reads in MiXCR, one entry per CDR3 protein. In the table there are some 1.4 million distinct CDR3 sequences, approximately 38% of which are singletons. Sequencing was performed on blood. The receptors originated from a woman aged 18-30 years in good health. Both conserved end residues are part of each CDR3. D genes are given only for firm matches. Size is omitted from some rows. Given values are once, few, many or a class for expanded clones.

v_gene	j_gene	abundance	d_gene	CDR3nt	CDR3aa
TRBV11-2	TRBJ2-1	few	TRBD2	TGTGCCAGCAGCTGGGCTAGCGGCAGGTACAATGAGCAGTTCTTC	CASSWASGRYNEQFF
TRBV6-2/TRBV6-3	TRBJ2-7	NA	NA	TGTGCCAGCAGTTACTCGGAATACGAGCAGTACTTC	CASSYSEYEQYF
TRBV20-1	TRBJ1-6	once	NA	TGCAGTGCTAGACCGAGGGGCCTTGAGATGGGTTCACCCCTCCACTTT	CSARPRGLEMGSPLHF
TRBV2	TRBJ2-7	NA	NA	TGTGCCAGCAGGGGTAGAGTGACTAGTTCCCCCCGGGACGAGCAGTACTTC	CASRGRVTSSPRDEQYF
TRBV4-1	TRBJ2-1	NA	TRBD2	TGCGCCAGCAGTAAACCCGGGACTACACCCCACAATGAGCAGTTCTTC	CASSKPGTTPHNEQFF
TRBV9	TRBJ2-1	few	TRBD2	TGTGCCAGCAGCGTAGCTAGCGGGAGAAGCGATGAGCAGTTCTTC	CASSVASGRSDEQFF
TRBV5-4	TRBJ1-6	NA	NA	TGTGCCAGCAGCTTGGCCGGCGGAGGGTCCGGTGGTTCACCCCTCCACTTT	CASSLAGGGSGGSPLHF
TRBV29-1	TRBJ2-1	many	NA	TGCAGCGTTGCTCTAGCACGGGAGCAGTTCTTC	CSVALAREQFF
TRBV7-8	TRBJ2-5	few	NA	TGTGCCAGCAGGCCCCGGAACACAGAGACCCAGTACTTC	CASRPRNTETQYF
TRBV25-1	TRBJ1-6	NA	NA	TGTGCCAGCAGTGAATGGTCAACGGGGAGTTCACCCCTCCACTTT	CASSEWSTGSSPLHF
TRBV29-1	TRBJ2-3	NA	NA	TGCAGCGAGGTTGGCGGGTCTGGCACAGATACGCAGTATTTT	CSEVGGSGTDTQYF
TRBV7-8	TRBJ2-3	NA	TRBD2	TGTGCCAGCAGCCGGGAAAGCGGGGGGAAAGATACGCAGTATTTT	CASSRESGGKDTQYF
TRBV12-3/TRBV12-4	TRBJ2-7	many	NA	TGTGCCAGCAGCCCAACACCTTCCTACGAGCAGTACTTC	CASSPTPSYEQYF
TRBV7-9	TRBJ2-1	few	NA	TGTGCCAGCAGCGCGCGGGGCCTGCTATCGTATGAGCAGTTCTTC	CASSARGLLSYEQFF
TRBV6-5	TRBJ2-1	NA	TRBD1	TGTGCCAGCCACTCGGAGACAGGGGGCATGGATGAGCAGTTCTTC	CASHSETGGMDEQFF
TRBV6-5	TRBJ2-5	NA	NA	TGTGCCAGCAGCGACGGCGCCGCGGCCCAGTACTTC	CASSDGAAAQYF
TRBV11-2	TRBJ2-7	few	NA	TGTGCCAGCAGCTTAGATCGTTACAAGACCTACGAGCAGTACTTC	CASSLDRYKTYEQYF
TRBV20-1	TRBJ2-7	NA	NA	TGCAGTGCTCCTCGGCAGGGCCTTTCCTACGAGCAGTACTTC	CSAPRQGLSYEQYF
TRBV5-1	TRBJ2-1	many	NA	TGCGCCAGCAGCTTGAGGCAGAACAATGAGCAGTTCTTC	CASSLRQNNEQFF
TRBV27	TRBJ2-5	NA	NA	TGTGCCAGCAGTTTGGTGGGGGCTTACCAAGAGACCCAGTACTTC	CASSLVGAYQETQYF
TRBV7-4	TRBJ1-4	few	NA	TGTACGCGGGGTGAAAAACTGTTTTTT	CTRGEKLFF
TRBV6-1	TRBJ1-4	few	TRBD1	TGTGCCAGCGGGAGGACAGGGGGGGCAGAAAAACTGTTTTTT	CASGRTGGAEKLFF
TRBV27	TRBJ1-2	few	TRBD1	TGTGCCAGCAGTGACTACAGGGGTGGCTACACCTTC	CASSDYRGGYTF
TRBV7-9	TRBJ2-1	NA	TRBD1	TGTGCCAGCAGCCCCCTTGGGACAGGGTCCTACAATGAGCAGTTCTTC	CASSPLGTGSYNEQFF
TRBV20-1	TRBJ1-1	NA	NA	TGCAGTGCTAAGCGCGGAGGAGGTGAAGCTTTCTTT	CSAKRGGGEAFF
TRBV6-5	TRBJ2-5	NA	TRBD1	TGTGCCAGCAATAGACAGGGGTGGCAAGAGACCCAGTACTTC	CASNRQGWQETQYF
TRBV12-3/TRBV12-4	TRBJ2-4	NA	NA	TGTGCCAGCAGCACGGGACGATGGGACAAAAACATTCAGTACTTC	CASSTGRWDKNIQYF
TRBV7-6	TRBJ2-7	few	NA	TGTGCCAGCAGCCGGCGTGCTTCGGGCGAGCAGTACTTC	CASSRRASGEQYF
TRBV20-1	TRBJ2-1	NA	NA	TGCAGTGCTACAATACCAAACAATGAGCAGTTCTTC	CSATIPNNEQFF
TRBV20-1	TRBJ1-1	few	NA	TGCAGTGCCCACTGGGTGAACACTGAAGCTTTCTTT	CSAHWVNTEAFF
TRBV7-9	TRBJ2-1	NA	TRBD2	TGTGCCAGCAGCTTAAACGGGGCAGGGACTATCAATGAGCAGTTCTTC	CASSLNGAGTINEQFF
TRBV30	TRBJ2-2	once	NA	TGTGCCTGGAGTGTTGCGCTAGCCACGGGGGAGCTGTTTTTT	CAWSVALATGELFF
TRBV7-2	TRBJ2-3	NA	TRBD2	TGTGCCAGCAGCTTCCCGCTAGCGGGAGGGCTGGATACGCAGTATTTT	CASSFPLAGGLDTQYF
TRBV20-1	TRBJ2-7	NA	NA	TGCAGTGCTCGGCCCCAGGGGGGTTGGAACGAGCAGTACTTC	CSARPQGGWNEQYF
TRBV7-2	TRBJ1-1	NA	NA	TGTGCCAGCAGCTTAGTTTCAACCATGGTAGGCACTGAAGCTTTCTTT	CASSLVSTMVGTEAFF
TRBV18	TRBJ2-1	NA	TRBD2	TGTGCCAGCTCGCCCCAGGCTAGCGGGGTCAATGAGCAGTTCTTC	CASSPQASGVNEQFF
TRBV10-3	TRBJ2-1	few	NA	TGTGCCATCAGGCAGGGCGATGAGCAGTTCTTC	CAIRQGDEQFF
TRBV27	TRBJ2-5	NA	TRBD1	TGTGCCAGCAGCACAATGGGACAGGGAGGGGAGACCCAGTACTTC	CASSTMGQGGETQYF
TRBV25-1	TRBJ1-1	NA	NA	TGTGCCAGCAGTGGAAACCCAGGGGTCACGAACACTGAAGCTTTCTTT	CASSGNPGVTNTEAFF
TRBV7-9	TRBJ1-2	NA	NA	TGTGCCAGCAGCGCCGGGCCTGGGAGCTACACCTTC	CASSAGPGSYTF
TRBV6-1	TRBJ2-7	few	NA	TGTGCCAGCAGTGAAATTGCGGGGCTCTACGAGCAGTACTTC	CASSEIAGLYEQYF
TRBV6-6	TRBJ2-7	NA	NA	TGTGCCAGCACCAAAACAGGGCTCGAGCAGTACTTC	CASTKTGLEQYF
TRBV20-1	TRBJ1-1	NA	NA	TGCAGTGCTAGTGGCCCGGGCCTAACGAACACTGAAGCTTTCTTT	CSASGPGLTNTEAFF
TRBV2	TRBJ2-5	NA	TRBD2	TGTGCCAGCAGTGAAACGGGACTAGCGGCCCCTACCCAAGAGACCCAGTACTTC	CASSETGLAAPTQETQYF
TRBV7-2	TRBJ2-1	few	TRBD2	TGTGCCAGCAGCTTAGTGAGGTCTAGCGGGGCAGGGACATTATACAATGAGCAGTTCTTC	CASSLVRSSGAGTLYNEQFF
TRBV9	TRBJ2-3	NA	NA	TGTGCCAGCAGCGTAGCCGGGTGGAAAGATACGCAGTATTTT	CASSVAGWKDTQYF
TRBV11-2	TRBJ2-4	few	NA	TGTGCCAGCAGCTTCCGGTGGACGGAGAAGATTCAGTACTTC	CASSFRWTEKIQYF